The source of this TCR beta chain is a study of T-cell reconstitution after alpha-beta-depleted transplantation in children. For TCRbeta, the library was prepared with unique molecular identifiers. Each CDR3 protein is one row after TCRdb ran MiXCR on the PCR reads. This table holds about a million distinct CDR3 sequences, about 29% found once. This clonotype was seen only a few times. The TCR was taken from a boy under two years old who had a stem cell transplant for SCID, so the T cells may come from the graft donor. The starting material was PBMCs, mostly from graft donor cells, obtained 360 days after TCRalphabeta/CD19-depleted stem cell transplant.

The CDR3 DNA follows: TGTGCCAGCAGCTCGGGACTGACGGAGCACAATGAGCAGTTCTTC. Its protein is CASSSGLTEHNEQFF. J is TRBJ2-1 and V is TRBV7-7, with D possibly TRBD2 on 6 matching bases. The V and J ends lost 4 bases and 5 bases respectively, with 15 bases between them. Germline V gene lookup returns CDR1 SSHAT and CDR2 FNYEAQ (reference sequence). The CDR3 is 15 amino acids.